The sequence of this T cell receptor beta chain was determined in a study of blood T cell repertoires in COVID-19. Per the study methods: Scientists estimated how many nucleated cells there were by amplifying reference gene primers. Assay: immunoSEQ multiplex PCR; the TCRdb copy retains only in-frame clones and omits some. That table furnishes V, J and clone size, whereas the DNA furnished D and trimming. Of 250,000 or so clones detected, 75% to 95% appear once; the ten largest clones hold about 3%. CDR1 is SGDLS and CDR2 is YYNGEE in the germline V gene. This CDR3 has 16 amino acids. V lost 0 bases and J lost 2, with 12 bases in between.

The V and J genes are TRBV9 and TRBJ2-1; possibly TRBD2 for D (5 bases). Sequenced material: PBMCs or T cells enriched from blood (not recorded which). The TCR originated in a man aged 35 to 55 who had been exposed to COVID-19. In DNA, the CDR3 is TGTGCCAGCAGCGTAGGTGGCCTAGCAGCCTACAATGAGCAGTTCTTC. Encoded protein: CASSVGGLAAYNEQFF.